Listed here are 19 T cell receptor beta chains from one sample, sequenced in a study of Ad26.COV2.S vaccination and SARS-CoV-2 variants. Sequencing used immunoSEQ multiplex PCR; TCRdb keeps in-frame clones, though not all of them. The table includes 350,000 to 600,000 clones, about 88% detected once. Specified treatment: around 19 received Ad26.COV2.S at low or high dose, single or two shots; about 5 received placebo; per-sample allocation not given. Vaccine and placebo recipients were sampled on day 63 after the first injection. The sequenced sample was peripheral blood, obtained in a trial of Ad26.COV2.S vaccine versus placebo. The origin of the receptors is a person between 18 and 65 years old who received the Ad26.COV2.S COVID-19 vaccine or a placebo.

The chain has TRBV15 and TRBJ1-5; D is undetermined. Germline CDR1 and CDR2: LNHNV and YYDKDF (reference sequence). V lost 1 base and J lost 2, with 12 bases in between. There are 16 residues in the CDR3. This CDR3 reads CATSRGELRGNQPQHF. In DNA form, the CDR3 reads TGTGCCACCAGCAGAGGTGAGCTTAGGGGCAATCAGCCCCAGCATTTT.

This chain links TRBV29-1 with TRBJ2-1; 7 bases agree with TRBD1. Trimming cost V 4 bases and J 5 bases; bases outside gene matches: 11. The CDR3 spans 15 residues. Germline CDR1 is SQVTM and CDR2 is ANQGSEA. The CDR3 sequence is CSVGSGWDSHNEQFF. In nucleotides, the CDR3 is TGCAGCGTTGGATCGGGGTGGGACAGCCACAATGAGCAGTTCTTC.

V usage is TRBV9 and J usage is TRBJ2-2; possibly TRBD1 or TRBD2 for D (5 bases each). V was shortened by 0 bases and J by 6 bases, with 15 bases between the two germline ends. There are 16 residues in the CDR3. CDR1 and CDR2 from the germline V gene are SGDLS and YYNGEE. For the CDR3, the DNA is TGTGCCAGCAGCGTAGATTGGTGGGGGACCGCCGGGGAGCTGTTTTTT. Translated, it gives CASSVDWWGTAGELFF.

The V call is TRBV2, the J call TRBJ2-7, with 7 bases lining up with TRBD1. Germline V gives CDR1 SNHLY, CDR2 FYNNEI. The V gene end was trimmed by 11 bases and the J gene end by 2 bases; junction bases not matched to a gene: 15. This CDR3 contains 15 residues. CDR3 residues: CARRGTRQGAYEQYF. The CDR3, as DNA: TGTGCCCGAAGGGGGACGAGACAGGGAGCCTACGAGCAGTACTTC.

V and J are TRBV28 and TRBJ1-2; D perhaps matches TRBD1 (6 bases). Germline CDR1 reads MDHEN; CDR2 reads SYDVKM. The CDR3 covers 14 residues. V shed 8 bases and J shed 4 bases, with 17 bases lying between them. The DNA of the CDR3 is TGTGCCAGCGTTACAGGGAATCTAATCTATGGCTACACCTTC. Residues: CASVTGNLIYGYTF.

The CDR3 DNA is TGTGCCAGCAGCTTGCTGCAGGAGACCTATGGCTACACCTTC. This sequence encodes CASSLLQETYGYTF. The genes are TRBV5-5 and TRBJ1-2; D uncertain. V was shortened by 1 base and J by 4 bases, with 11 bases between the two germline ends. The CDR3 consists of 14 residues. Germline V CDR1 and CDR2: SGHKS, YYEKEE (reference sequence).

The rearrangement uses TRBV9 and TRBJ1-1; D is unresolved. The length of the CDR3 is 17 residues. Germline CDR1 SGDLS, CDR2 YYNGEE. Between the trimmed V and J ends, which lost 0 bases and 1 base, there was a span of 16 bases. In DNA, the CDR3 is TGTGCCAGCAGCGTAGGCCCGGGGTACGTGGCGAACACTGAAGCTTTCTTT. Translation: CASSVGPGYVANTEAFF.

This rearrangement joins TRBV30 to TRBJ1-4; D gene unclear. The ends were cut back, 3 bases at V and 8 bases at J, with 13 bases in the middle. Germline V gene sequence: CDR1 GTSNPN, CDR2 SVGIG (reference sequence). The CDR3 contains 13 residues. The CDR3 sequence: CAWSGTMREKLFF. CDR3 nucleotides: TGTGCCTGGAGCGGTACGATGCGGGAAAAACTGTTTTTT.

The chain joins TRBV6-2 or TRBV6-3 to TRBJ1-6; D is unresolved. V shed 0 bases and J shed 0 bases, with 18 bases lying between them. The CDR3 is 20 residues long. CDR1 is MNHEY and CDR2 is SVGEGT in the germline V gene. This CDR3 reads CASSYSKDGKFSSYNSPLHF. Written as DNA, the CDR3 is TGTGCCAGCAGTTACTCGAAGGATGGGAAGTTTAGCTCCTATAATTCACCCCTCCACTTT.

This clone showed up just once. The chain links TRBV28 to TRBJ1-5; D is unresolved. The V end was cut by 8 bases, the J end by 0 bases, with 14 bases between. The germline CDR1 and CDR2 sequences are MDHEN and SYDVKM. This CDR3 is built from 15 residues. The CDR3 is CASVPLEGSNQPQHF. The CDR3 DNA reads TGTGCCAGCGTTCCTTTGGAAGGTAGCAATCAGCCCCAGCATTTT.

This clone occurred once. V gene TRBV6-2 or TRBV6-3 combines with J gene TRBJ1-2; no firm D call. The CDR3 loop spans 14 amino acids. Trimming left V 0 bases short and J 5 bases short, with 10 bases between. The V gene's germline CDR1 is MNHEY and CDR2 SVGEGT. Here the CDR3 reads CASSYSLRGYGYTF. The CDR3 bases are TGTGCCAGCAGTTACTCCCTCCGGGGTTATGGCTACACCTTC.

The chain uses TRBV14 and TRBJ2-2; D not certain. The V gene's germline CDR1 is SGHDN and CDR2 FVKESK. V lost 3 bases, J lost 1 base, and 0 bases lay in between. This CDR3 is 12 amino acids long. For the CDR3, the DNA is TGTGCCAGCAGCCAGAACACCGGGGAGCTGTTTTTT. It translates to CASSQNTGELFF.

The CDR3 DNA reads as TGTGCCAGCAGTTTATTGAGCCCCTCTGGCGAGCAGTACTTC. Amino acid sequence: CASSLLSPSGEQYF. The chain has TRBV28 and TRBJ2-7; D uncertain. Looked up from germline, CDR1 is MDHEN and CDR2 is SYDVKM. The CDR3 is 14 residues long. The V end was cut by 1 base, the J end by 6 bases, with 13 bases between. Together with reference TRBV28 and TRBJ2-7, the CDR3 gives the full variable domain: DVKVTQSSRYLVKRTGEKVFLECVQDMDHENMFWYRQDPGLGLRLIYFSYDVKMKEKGDIPEGYSVSREKKERFSLILESASTNQTSMYLCASSLLSPSGEQYFGPGTRLTVT.

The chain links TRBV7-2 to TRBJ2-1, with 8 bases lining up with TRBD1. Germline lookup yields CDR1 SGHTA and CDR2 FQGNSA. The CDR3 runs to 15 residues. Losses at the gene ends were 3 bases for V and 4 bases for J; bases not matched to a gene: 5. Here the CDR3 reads CASSFPQGAYNEQFF. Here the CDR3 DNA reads TGTGCCAGCAGCTTTCCCCAGGGGGCTTACAATGAGCAGTTCTTC.

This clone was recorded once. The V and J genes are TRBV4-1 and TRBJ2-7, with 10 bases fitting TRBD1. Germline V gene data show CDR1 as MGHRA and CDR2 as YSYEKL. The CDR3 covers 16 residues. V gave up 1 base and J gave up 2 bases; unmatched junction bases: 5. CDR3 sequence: CASSQALGQGTYEQYF. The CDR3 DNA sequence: TGCGCCAGCAGCCAAGCTTTGGGACAGGGGACCTACGAGCAGTACTTC.

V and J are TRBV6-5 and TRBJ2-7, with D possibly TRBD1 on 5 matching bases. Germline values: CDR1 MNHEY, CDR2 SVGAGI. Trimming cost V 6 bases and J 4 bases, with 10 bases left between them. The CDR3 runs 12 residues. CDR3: CASSLTEYEQYF. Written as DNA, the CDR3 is TGTGCCAGCAGCCTGACAGAATACGAGCAGTACTTC.

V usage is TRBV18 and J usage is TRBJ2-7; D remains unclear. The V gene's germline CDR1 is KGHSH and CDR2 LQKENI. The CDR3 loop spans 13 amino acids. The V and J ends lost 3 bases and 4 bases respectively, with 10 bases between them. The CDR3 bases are TGTGCCAGCTCACCGGCAAACCAATACGAGCAGTACTTC. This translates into CASSPANQYEQYF.

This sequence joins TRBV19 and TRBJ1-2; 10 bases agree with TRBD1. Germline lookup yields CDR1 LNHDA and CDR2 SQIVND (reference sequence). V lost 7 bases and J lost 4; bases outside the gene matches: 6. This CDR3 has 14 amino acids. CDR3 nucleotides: TGTGCCAGTAAGGGGACAGGGGTAGTCTATGGCTACACCTTC. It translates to CASKGTGVVYGYTF.

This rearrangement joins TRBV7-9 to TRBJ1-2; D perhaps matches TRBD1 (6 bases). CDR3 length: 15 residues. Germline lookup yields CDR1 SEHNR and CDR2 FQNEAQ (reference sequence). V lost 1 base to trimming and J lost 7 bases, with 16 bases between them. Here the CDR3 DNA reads TGTGCCAGCAGCTTAGGGTTGGGGGGCGCATTTGGCTACACCTTC. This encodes CASSLGLGGAFGYTF.